A selection of T cell receptor beta chains follows, all from one sample in a study of blood T cell repertoires in COVID-19. The method was immunoSEQ multiplex PCR; TCRdb's version includes in-frame clones alone and lacks a portion of them. Among approximately 240,000 clones listed, more than 80% were seen once. Sequenced: peripheral blood. These receptor sequences come from a woman aged 25 to 39 with COVID-19, enrolled during active disease. Both conserved end residues are part of each CDR3. Each record gives: CDR3 length, D gene, V gene, clone size, J gene, CDR3 protein, CDR3 DNA. D genes are given only for firm matches. Rows may omit the clone size; those that give it use once, few, many or a size class.

CDR3 length: 15
D gene: TRBD2
V gene: TRBV11-2
clone size: NA
J gene: TRBJ2-1
CDR3 protein: CASSKAGGFPNEQFF
CDR3 DNA: TGTGCCAGCAGTAAAGCGGGAGGTTTCCCCAATGAGCAGTTCTTC

CDR3 length: 15
D gene: NA
V gene: TRBV5-4
clone size: NA
J gene: TRBJ2-7
CDR3 protein: CASSLAGDGPYEQYF
CDR3 DNA: TGTGCCAGCAGCTTGGCAGGGGACGGGCCGTACGAGCAGTACTTC

CDR3 length: 15
D gene: TRBD1
V gene: TRBV5-4
clone size: NA
J gene: TRBJ2-5
CDR3 protein: CASSPRDRVQETQYF
CDR3 DNA: TGTGCCAGCAGCCCGAGGGACAGGGTCCAAGAGACCCAGTACTTC

CDR3 length: 18
D gene: NA
V gene: TRBV28
clone size: NA
J gene: TRBJ2-5
CDR3 protein: CASSFSAGLGSIQETQYF
CDR3 DNA: TGTGCCAGCAGTTTTAGTGCGGGCCTCGGGTCGATCCAAGAGACCCAGTACTTC

CDR3 length: 16
D gene: TRBD1
V gene: TRBV28
clone size: NA
J gene: TRBJ2-1
CDR3 protein: CASSSTGGQGTTEQFF
CDR3 DNA: TGTGCCAGCAGTTCTACGGGCGGACAGGGCACTACAGAGCAGTTCTTC

CDR3 length: 16
D gene: TRBD2
V gene: TRBV7-2
clone size: NA
J gene: TRBJ2-2
CDR3 protein: CASSLAGLADTGELFF
CDR3 DNA: TGTGCCAGCAGCTTAGCAGGACTAGCGGACACCGGGGAGCTGTTTTTT

CDR3 length: 15
D gene: NA
V gene: TRBV7-9
clone size: once
J gene: TRBJ2-6
CDR3 protein: CASSEPREGANVLTF
CDR3 DNA: TGTGCCAGCAGCGAGCCCCGGGAAGGGGCCAACGTCCTGACTTTC

CDR3 length: 15
D gene: TRBD2
V gene: TRBV6-6
clone size: NA
J gene: TRBJ2-1
CDR3 protein: CASRHLAGVGDEQFF
CDR3 DNA: TGTGCCAGCAGACATCTAGCGGGAGTAGGGGATGAGCAGTTCTTC

CDR3 length: 15
D gene: NA
V gene: TRBV4-3
clone size: NA
J gene: TRBJ1-1
CDR3 protein: CASSQDLAGNTEAFF
CDR3 DNA: TGCGCCAGCAGCCAAGATCTCGCCGGGAACACTGAAGCTTTCTTT

CDR3 length: 13
D gene: TRBD1
V gene: TRBV19
clone size: few
J gene: TRBJ1-6
CDR3 protein: CASSDRVRSPLHF
CDR3 DNA: TGTGCCAGTAGCGACAGGGTTCGTTCACCCCTCCACTTT

CDR3 length: 19
D gene: TRBD2
V gene: TRBV9
clone size: NA
J gene: TRBJ2-1
CDR3 protein: CASSVEGSGRWSSYNEQFF
CDR3 DNA: TGTGCCAGCAGCGTAGAAGGTAGCGGGAGGTGGAGCTCCTACAATGAGCAGTTCTTC

CDR3 length: 14
D gene: NA
V gene: TRBV6-5
clone size: NA
J gene: TRBJ1-6
CDR3 protein: CASSPLGGNSPLHF
CDR3 DNA: TGTGCCAGCAGTCCACTGGGGGGTAATTCACCCCTCCACTTT

CDR3 length: 14
D gene: NA
V gene: TRBV6-5
clone size: once
J gene: TRBJ1-1
CDR3 protein: CASRLSTTGPEAFF
CDR3 DNA: TGTGCCAGCAGGCTATCTACTACAGGGCCTGAAGCTTTCTTT

CDR3 length: 13
D gene: NA
V gene: TRBV6-5
clone size: NA
J gene: TRBJ2-5
CDR3 protein: CASSPKGQETQYF
CDR3 DNA: TGTGCCAGCAGTCCGAAGGGGCAAGAGACCCAGTACTTC

CDR3 length: 13
D gene: NA
V gene: TRBV24-1
clone size: NA
J gene: TRBJ1-2
CDR3 protein: CATSDRTADGYTF
CDR3 DNA: TGTGCCACCAGTGATAGAACAGCGGACGGCTACACCTTC

CDR3 length: 11
D gene: NA
V gene: TRBV20-1
clone size: NA
J gene: TRBJ2-1
CDR3 protein: CSSWRRGEQFF
CDR3 DNA: TGCAGTTCATGGCGGCGGGGTGAGCAGTTCTTC

CDR3 length: 13
D gene: TRBD2
V gene: TRBV24-1
clone size: NA
J gene: TRBJ2-5
CDR3 protein: CATSGDGGATQYF
CDR3 DNA: TGTGCCACCAGTGGGGACGGGGGGGCGACCCAGTACTTC

CDR3 length: 14
D gene: TRBD1
V gene: TRBV28
clone size: NA
J gene: TRBJ1-1
CDR3 protein: CASRKQGLGTEAFF
CDR3 DNA: TGTGCCAGCAGAAAACAGGGGTTGGGGACTGAAGCTTTCTTT

CDR3 length: 14
D gene: NA
V gene: TRBV29-1
clone size: NA
J gene: TRBJ1-2
CDR3 protein: CSAASGTSRYGYTF
CDR3 DNA: TGCAGCGCTGCGTCCGGGACATCGCGATATGGCTACACCTTC

CDR3 length: 17
D gene: TRBD1
V gene: TRBV2
clone size: NA
J gene: TRBJ2-7
CDR3 protein: CASSDPRDRGTSYEQYF
CDR3 DNA: TGTGCCAGCAGTGATCCCCGGGACAGGGGGACCTCCTACGAGCAGTACTTC

CDR3 length: 16
D gene: TRBD2
V gene: TRBV12-5
clone size: once
J gene: TRBJ2-3
CDR3 protein: CASGPHLAGSTDTQYF
CDR3 DNA: TGTGCTAGTGGTCCCCATTTAGCGGGAAGCACAGATACGCAGTATTTT

CDR3 length: 14
D gene: TRBD1
V gene: TRBV14
clone size: NA
J gene: TRBJ1-1
CDR3 protein: CASSLQGVSTEAFF
CDR3 DNA: TGTGCCAGCAGCCTCCAGGGGGTTTCAACTGAAGCTTTCTTT

CDR3 length: 13
D gene: NA
V gene: TRBV6-2/TRBV6-3
clone size: NA
J gene: TRBJ1-1
CDR3 protein: CASSYSAGSEAFF
CDR3 DNA: TGTGCCAGCAGTTACTCTGCAGGGTCTGAAGCTTTCTTT

CDR3 length: 15
D gene: TRBD1
V gene: TRBV5-6
clone size: NA
J gene: TRBJ2-7
CDR3 protein: CASSLGPGQGGEQYF
CDR3 DNA: TGTGCCAGCAGCTTGGGTCCGGGACAGGGTGGCGAGCAGTACTTC

CDR3 length: 16
D gene: NA
V gene: TRBV6-5
clone size: NA
J gene: TRBJ1-2
CDR3 protein: CASSYSVGETNYGYTF
CDR3 DNA: TGTGCCAGCAGTTACTCCGTAGGGGAAACCAACTATGGCTACACCTTC

CDR3 length: 15
D gene: NA
V gene: TRBV6-4
clone size: once
J gene: TRBJ2-5
CDR3 protein: CASSATAGEQETQYF
CDR3 DNA: TGTGCCAGCAGTGCAACGGCAGGGGAACAAGAGACCCAGTACTTC

CDR3 length: 15
D gene: TRBD1
V gene: TRBV10-1
clone size: NA
J gene: TRBJ1-5
CDR3 protein: CASGGQGGEVQPQHF
CDR3 DNA: TGCGCCAGCGGGGGACAGGGGGGAGAGGTTCAGCCCCAGCATTTT

CDR3 length: 16
D gene: NA
V gene: TRBV19
clone size: NA
J gene: TRBJ1-1
CDR3 protein: CASSMNRGGLNTEAFF
CDR3 DNA: TGTGCCAGTAGTATGAACCGGGGGGGATTGAACACTGAAGCTTTCTTT

CDR3 length: 15
D gene: NA
V gene: TRBV7-3
clone size: NA
J gene: TRBJ2-5
CDR3 protein: CASSLTEGRAETQYF
CDR3 DNA: TGTGCCAGCAGCTTAACAGAGGGTCGGGCAGAGACCCAGTACTTC

CDR3 length: 14
D gene: TRBD1
V gene: TRBV28
clone size: NA
J gene: TRBJ1-2
CDR3 protein: CASSLGGQSYGYTF
CDR3 DNA: TGTGCCAGCAGTTTGGGGGGACAGTCCTATGGCTACACCTTC